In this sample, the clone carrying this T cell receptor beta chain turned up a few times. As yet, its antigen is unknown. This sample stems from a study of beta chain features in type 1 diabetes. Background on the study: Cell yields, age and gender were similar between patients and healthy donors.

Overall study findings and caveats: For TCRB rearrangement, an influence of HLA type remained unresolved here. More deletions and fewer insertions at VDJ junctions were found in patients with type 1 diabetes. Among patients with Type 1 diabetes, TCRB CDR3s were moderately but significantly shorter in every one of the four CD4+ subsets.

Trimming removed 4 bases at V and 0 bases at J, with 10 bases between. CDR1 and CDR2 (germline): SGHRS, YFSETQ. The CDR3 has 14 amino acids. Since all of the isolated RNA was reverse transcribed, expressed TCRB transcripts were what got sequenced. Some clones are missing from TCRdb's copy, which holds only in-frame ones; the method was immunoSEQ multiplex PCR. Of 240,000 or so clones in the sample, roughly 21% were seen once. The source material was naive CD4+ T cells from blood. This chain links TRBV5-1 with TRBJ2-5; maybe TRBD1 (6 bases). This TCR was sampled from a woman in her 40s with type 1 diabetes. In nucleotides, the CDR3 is TGCGCCAGCAGCCACCAGGGGTACCAAGAGACCCAGTACTTC. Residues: CASSHQGYQETQYF.